This entry lists 21 T cell receptor beta chains sequenced from one sample in a study of breast tumors, draining lymph nodes, adjacent tissues. The lymph nodes were axillary draining lymph nodes from breast cancer patients. TCRdb reprocessed the multiplex PCR reads with MiXCR, giving one entry per CDR3 protein. The table includes fewer than 300,000 distinct CDR3 sequences, about a third detected once. The material sequenced was axillary lymph node tissue. All receptors come from a female donor with breast cancer. Some clones in this sample may be carry-over from other donors' samples.

As for this clonotype: Since no conserved phenylalanine or tryptophan closes the CDR3, a read error is the likely cause. Because the CDR3's place on the DNA is in doubt, the DNA is left out and the CDR3 is given as listed by TCRdb. The V call is TRBV4-2, the J call TRBJ2-2; the table's D call of TRBD1 was not tested on the DNA. Looked up from germline, CDR1 is LGHNA and CDR2 is YNFKEQ. The CDR3 contains 10 residues when both ends are counted. CDR3 amino acids: CASSRNVAVT.

This clonotype was observed once. The junction departs from the called germline gene at one end, perhaps through a read error. V is TRBV9 and J is TRBJ2-3; 8 bases line up with TRBD2. The length of the CDR3 is 16 residues. Germline CDR1 SGDLS, CDR2 YYNGEE. CDR3 amino acids: CASSPSLAASTGTQYF. As DNA, the CDR3 is TGTGCCAGCTCACCCTCACTAGCGGCTAGCACAGGTACGCAGTATTTT.

Note on this clonotype: A much larger clone lies a single base off, so this may be a read error. The chain recombines TRBV7-9 with TRBJ2-5, with TRBD2 matching 13 bases. V lost 0 bases, J lost 6 bases, and 10 bases stayed unmatched. Germline V lookup: CDR1 SEHNR, CDR2 FQNEAQ (reference sequence). The CDR3 consists of 18 residues. The CDR3 DNA follows: TGTGCCAGCAGCTTAGCGCAATCGGGACTAGCGGGACTACAGACCCAGTACTTC. This gives the protein CASSLAQSGLAGLQTQYF.

This clonotype has ten or more counts. J is TRBJ1-4 and V is TRBV6-4; possibly TRBD1 for D (5 bases). The germline V gene has CDR1 MRHNA and CDR2 SNTAGT. V lost 6 bases and J 3 bases, leaving 14 bases between the germline ends. The CDR3 is 15 amino acids. DNA of the CDR3: TGTGCCAGCAGCCCGGGGACGGTAGCTAATGAAAAACTGTTTTTT. Amino acid sequence: CASSPGTVANEKLFF.

Turning to this clonotype: This may be a read error, as it is one base from a much larger clone. The chain combines TRBV12-3 or TRBV12-4 with TRBJ1-4; no reliable D call. The ends were cut back, 3 bases at V and 6 bases at J, with 8 bases in the middle. The CDR3 loop spans 13 amino acids. For the CDR3, the DNA is TGTGCCAGCAGTTTCGGGCGGGATGAAAAACTGTTTTTT. It yields the protein CASSFGRDEKLFF.

The chain couples TRBV2 to TRBJ1-2; 9 nucleotides align to TRBD1. The CDR3 totals 14 residues. Unmatched junction bases numbered 8, after V lost 7 bases and J lost 5 bases. Germline values: CDR1 SNHLY, CDR2 FYNNEI. Written as DNA, the CDR3 is TGTGCCAGCATCAAGGGACAGGGCCCTTATGGCTACACCTTC. Protein sequence: CASIKGQGPYGYTF.

This clonotype came up many times. The chain couples TRBV6-1 to TRBJ2-5; 8 bases agree with TRBD2. There are 14 residues in the CDR3. Losses at the gene ends were 6 bases for V and 5 bases for J; bases not matched to a gene: 8. Germline values: CDR1 MNHNS, CDR2 SASEGT. In nucleotides, the CDR3 is TGTGCCAGCAGGTTCTCCGGGAGGGGCGAGACCCAGTACTTC. Protein: CASRFSGRGETQYF.

This clonotype was seen more than once but under ten times. The chain recombines TRBV18 with TRBJ2-7, with D perhaps matching TRBD2 (5 bases). Germline V CDR1 and CDR2: KGHSH, LQKENI. V shed 2 bases and J shed 2 bases, with 16 bases lying between them. The CDR3 is 16 residues long. CDR3 residues: CASSPVAGARAYEQYF. CDR3 sequence (DNA): TGTGCCAGCTCACCAGTAGCAGGAGCGAGGGCCTACGAGCAGTACTTC. The whole variable domain, filled in from reference TRBV18 and TRBJ2-7, reads NAGVMQNPRHLVRRRGQEARLRCSPMKGHSHVYWYRQLPEEGLKFMVYLQKENIIDESGMPKERFSAEFPKEGPSILRIQQVVRGDSAAYFCASSPVAGARAYEQYFGPGTRLTVT.

The rearrangement joins TRBV6-1 to TRBJ1-2; D might be TRBD1 (6 bases). Trimming stripped 5 bases from V and 8 bases from J, with 24 bases between. CDR1 is MNHNS, CDR2 SASEGT, per germline. This CDR3 spans 16 amino acids. CDR3 protein: CASSQQGSALKKGYTF. The CDR3 DNA follows: TGTGCCAGCAGTCAACAGGGTTCGGCCCTAAAGAAGGGCTACACCTTC.

This clonotype was seen at least ten times. A much larger clone differs by one base, so this may be a read error. The chain employs TRBV20-1 and TRBJ2-7; 10 nucleotides match TRBD2. This CDR3 has 16 residues. Germline CDR1 and CDR2: DFQATT and SNEGSKA (reference sequence). The V segment lost 2 bases and the J segment 2 bases; nucleotides outside the gene matches: 9. The CDR3 sequence: CSARRFSGRSTYEQYF. The DNA for the CDR3 is TGCAGTGCTAGACGATTTAGCGGGAGGTCCACCTACGAGCAGTACTTC.

This rearrangement joins TRBV7-9 to TRBJ1-6; D remains unclear. V lost 9 bases and J lost 10, with 16 bases in between. This CDR3 is built from 13 residues. Germline V gene lookup returns CDR1 SEHNR and CDR2 FQNEAQ (reference sequence). The CDR3 nucleotides are TGTGCCAGTAGCCGAAGGCTGGAGTCACCCCTCCACTTT. Protein product: CASSRRLESPLHF.

V is TRBV7-8 and J is TRBJ1-2, with D unresolved. The CDR3 has 13 amino acids. Germline CDR1 SGHVS, CDR2 FQNEAQ. V dropped 0 bases and J dropped 3 bases, with 5 bases sitting between them. CDR3 bases: TGTGCCAGCAGCTTAGCCCTGGACTATGGCTACACCTTC. It translates to CASSLALDYGYTF.

The rearrangement links TRBV7-3 to TRBJ2-5, with 7 bases lining up with TRBD2. The CDR3 extends over 17 amino acids. Germline CDR1 reads SGHTA; CDR2 reads FQGTGA. V gave up 5 bases and J gave up 4 bases; unmatched junction bases: 16. The CDR3 reads CASSPIGAGEGGETQYF. The CDR3 DNA reads as TGTGCCAGCAGCCCCATAGGGGCCGGGGAGGGAGGAGAGACCCAGTACTTC. The variable domain in full, completed from reference TRBV7-3 and TRBJ2-5, reads GAGVSQTPSNKVTEKGKYVELRCDPISGHTALYWYRQSLGQGPEFLIYFQGTGAADDSGLPNDRFFAVRPEGSVSTLKIQRTERGDSAVYLCASSPIGAGEGGETQYFGPGTRLLVL.

This clonotype came up many times. The chain recombines TRBV29-1 with TRBJ2-1, with TRBD2 identical over 9 bases. J was trimmed by 0 bases and V by 4 bases; bases with no gene match: 10. The V gene's germline CDR1 is SQVTM and CDR2 ANQGSEA. The CDR3 totals 17 residues. The CDR3: CSVVDSGRVRSYNEQFF. DNA of the CDR3: TGCAGCGTTGTTGATAGCGGGAGAGTTCGCTCCTACAATGAGCAGTTCTTC.

The chain is built from TRBV20-1 and TRBJ2-3; D may match TRBD1 or TRBD2 (6 bases each). Per germline, CDR1 DFQATT and CDR2 SNEGSKA (reference sequence). Trimming pared 0 bases from V and 3 bases from J, leaving 16 bases between. The CDR3 has 16 amino acids. CDR3 nucleotide sequence: TGCAGTGCTAGAGATCTGGGGAAGGGGGGAACAGATACGCAGTATTTT. Translation: CSARDLGKGGTDTQYF.

This clonotype was detected many times. V and J are TRBV29-1 and TRBJ2-1, with D perhaps matching TRBD1 (5 bases). Germline CDR1 reads SQVTM; CDR2 reads ANQGSEA. The germline V and J ends were trimmed by 6 bases and 7 bases, with 13 bases remaining between them. The CDR3 covers 12 residues. The CDR3 here is CSVDSQGNEQFF. The CDR3 region has the DNA TGCAGCGTCGACTCCCAGGGTAATGAGCAGTTCTTC.

This clonotype was observed at least ten times. This chain connects TRBV7-3 to TRBJ1-6; no clear D. This CDR3 region has 15 residues. The V end was cut by 1 base, the J end by 3 bases, with 7 bases between. Germline CDR1 SGHTA, CDR2 FQGTGA. The CDR3 is CASSLNGLYNSPLHF. The DNA of the CDR3 is TGTGCCAGCAGCTTAAATGGACTCTATAATTCACCCCTCCACTTT.

This chain links TRBV5-1 with TRBJ1-4; unclear D gene. The V gene's germline CDR1 is SGHRS and CDR2 YFSETQ. V dropped 5 bases and J dropped 4 bases, with 15 bases sitting between them. This CDR3 is built from 15 residues. CDR3 nucleotide sequence: TGCGCCAGCAGAAGGGCCCAGGAACTTAATGAAAAACTGTTTTTT. It encodes CASRRAQELNEKLFF. The whole variable domain, filled in from reference TRBV5-1 and TRBJ1-4, reads KAGVTQTPRYLIKTRGQQVTLSCSPISGHRSVSWYQQTPGQGLQFLFEYFSETQRNKGNFPGRFSGRQFSNSRSEMNVSTLELGDSALYLCASRRAQELNEKLFFGSGTQLSVL.

This rearrangement joins TRBV6-4 to TRBJ2-2; 14 bases map to TRBD2. The CDR3 has 19 residues. The trim removed 4 bases at V and 6 bases at J, leaving 13 bases unmatched. Per germline, CDR1 MRHNA and CDR2 SNTAGT. The CDR3 is CASSARDPGLAGGSGELFF. CDR3 sequence (DNA): TGTGCCAGCAGTGCTAGAGATCCCGGACTAGCGGGAGGATCCGGGGAGCTGTTTTTT.

The sample holds many counts of this clonotype. V gene TRBV19 combines with J gene TRBJ1-2, with 8 nucleotides matching TRBD1. Trimming cost V 7 bases and J 4 bases; bases outside gene matches: 8. CDR3 size: 14 residues. Germline V gene sequence: CDR1 LNHDA, CDR2 SQIVND (reference sequence). CDR3 sequence reads: CASKTPGQAYGYTF. In DNA form, the CDR3 reads TGTGCCAGTAAAACGCCGGGACAGGCCTATGGCTACACCTTC. The full variable domain, with the rest looked up from reference TRBV19 and TRBJ1-2, is DGGITQSPKYLFRKEGQNVTLSCEQNLNHDAMYWYRQDPGQGLRLIYYSQIVNDFQKGDIAEGYSVSREKKESFPLTVTSAQKNPTAFYLCASKTPGQAYGYTFGSGTRLTVV.

This clonotype appeared many times. The J gene is TRBJ2-5, the V gene TRBV2; 12 nucleotides agree with TRBD2. The V segment lost 6 bases and the J segment 5 bases; nucleotides outside the gene matches: 10. Per germline, CDR1 SNHLY and CDR2 FYNNEI. The CDR3 contains 16 residues. The CDR3 protein is CASRPTSGGRFETQYF. The CDR3 nucleotides read TGTGCCAGCAGGCCTACTAGCGGGGGGCGGTTCGAGACCCAGTACTTC.